The clone carrying this TCR beta chain has only a few counts. TCRdb used MiXCR to reprocess the RT-PCR reads, holding one entry per CDR3 protein. The sample has some 480,000 distinct CDR3 sequences; 9.5% to 12% are singletons. This specimen comes from a study of response to subunit inactivated influenza vaccine. The CDR3 sequence is 15 residues long. V trimming: 2 bases; J trimming: 3 bases; junction bases outside the gene matches: 7. Germline CDR1 reads SGHTA; CDR2 reads FQGNSA. The chain combines TRBV7-2 with TRBJ2-7; TRBD2 agrees at 7 bases. The clonotype was recovered from a man aged 50-60 years who received an inactivated influenza vaccine. The source material was PBMCs from blood, sampled 45 days after vaccination. Here the CDR3 reads CASSLSAGGGYEQYF. For the CDR3, the DNA is TGTGCCAGCAGCTTATCCGCTGGGGGGGGCTACGAGCAGTACTTC.